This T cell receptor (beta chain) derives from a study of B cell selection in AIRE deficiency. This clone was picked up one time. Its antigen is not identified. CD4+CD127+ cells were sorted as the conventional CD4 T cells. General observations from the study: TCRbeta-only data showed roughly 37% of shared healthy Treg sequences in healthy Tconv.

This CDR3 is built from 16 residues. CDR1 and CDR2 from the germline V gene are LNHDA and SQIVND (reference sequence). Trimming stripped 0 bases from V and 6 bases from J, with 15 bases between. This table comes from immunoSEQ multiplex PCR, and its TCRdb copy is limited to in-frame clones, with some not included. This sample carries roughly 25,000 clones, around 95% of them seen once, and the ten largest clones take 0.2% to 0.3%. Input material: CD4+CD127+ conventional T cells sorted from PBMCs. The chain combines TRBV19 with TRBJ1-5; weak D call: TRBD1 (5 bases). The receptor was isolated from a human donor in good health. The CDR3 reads CASSIETGTPIQPQHF. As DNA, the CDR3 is TGTGCCAGTAGTATAGAAACCGGGACTCCCATTCAGCCCCAGCATTTT. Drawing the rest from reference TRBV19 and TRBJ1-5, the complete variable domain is DGGITQSPKYLFRKEGQNVTLSCEQNLNHDAMYWYRQDPGQGLRLIYYSQIVNDFQKGDIAEGYSVSREKKESFPLTVTSAQKNPTAFYLCASSIETGTPIQPQHFGDGTRLSIL.